The 3 T cell receptor beta chains below come from one sample, sequenced in a study of blood T cells in healthy people across ages. A sample-barcoded 5' primer and a J-beta primer mix were used in a second PCR of roughly 7 to 11 cycles. One entry per CDR3 protein, called by TCRdb with MiXCR from the 5' RACE reads. Among about a million distinct CDR3 sequences listed, 35% to 45% were seen once. The source material was blood. Source of these receptors: a young man in good health.

This clonotype was counted at least ten times. This chain joins TRBV6-5 and TRBJ1-2; D ambiguous. CDR3 length: 15 residues. Germline CDR1 MNHEY, CDR2 SVGAGI. Trimming stripped 2 bases from V and 4 bases from J, with 14 bases between. The CDR3 region has the DNA TGTGCCAGCAGTTACATTCGAGCCAGCGGCTATGGCTACACCTTC. Protein product: CASSYIRASGYGYTF.

The genes are TRBV9 and TRBJ2-1, with D perhaps TRBD2 (5 bases). This CDR3 is built from 12 residues. Germline V gives CDR1 SGDLS, CDR2 YYNGEE. The V end was cut by 2 bases, the J end by 10 bases, with 10 bases between. DNA for the CDR3: TGTGCCAGCAGCGTCGGGGAAACGGAGCAGTTCTTC. Protein: CASSVGETEQFF.

The chain links TRBV27 to TRBJ2-3, with D uncertain. The germline CDR1 and CDR2 sequences are MNHEY and SMNVEV (reference sequence). Trimming left V 2 bases short and J 6 bases short, with 9 bases between. The CDR3 has 13 residues. This chain's CDR3 is CASSLQAGDTQYF. DNA for the CDR3: TGTGCCAGCAGTTTACAGGCCGGGGATACGCAGTATTTT.